The rows below give T cell receptor beta chains drawn from one sample of a study of read filtering for tumor transcriptome and immune sequencing. TCRdb re-called the reads through MiXCR, storing one row per CDR3 protein. The sample has over 25,000 distinct CDR3 sequences; 14% are singletons. Sequenced sample: a population of CD138-negative cells sorted from bone marrow. Every receptor here comes from a donor at least 40 years old with multiple myeloma. Each CDR3 is given with its conserved first and last residue. A D gene is named only where the DNA matches it firmly. A row's size may be missing; if present it is once, few, many or a size class.

cdr3_length j_call v_call d_call clone_size cdr3_nt cdr3_aa
11 TRBJ2-7 TRBV6-5 - many TGTGCCAGCAGTTACTCATCCGAGCAGTACTTC CASSYSSEQYF
15 TRBJ2-7 TRBV5-1 TRBD2 many TGCGCCAGCAGCTTGGCGGTTAGCGGGAGAGGCGAGCAGTACTTC CASSLAVSGRGEQYF
14 TRBJ1-5 TRBV19 - many TGTGCCAGTAGTTCAGGGCAAAGCAATCAGCCCCAGCATTTT CASSSGQSNQPQHF
13 TRBJ2-7 TRBV20-1 - many TGCAGTGCTAGGTCCGGGGACTCCTACGAGCAGTACTTC CSARSGDSYEQYF
14 TRBJ2-2 TRBV2 - - TGTGCCAGCAGTGAGCACAGGGACACCGGGGGGCTGATTTTT CASSEHRDTGGLIF
14 TRBJ2-6 TRBV20-1 - - TGCAGTGCTCGAAGGGGAACGGGGGCCAACGTCCTGACTTTC CSARRGTGANVLTF
13 TRBJ2-3 TRBV11-3 - many TGTGCCAGCAGCTTGCAGGGGTTGGATACGCAGTATTTT CASSLQGLDTQYF
14 TRBJ2-5 TRBV6-5 TRBD2 - TGTGCCAGCAGTTACTCGACACTAGCGGAGACCCAGTACTTC CASSYSTLAETQYF
14 TRBJ2-2 TRBV12-3/TRBV12-4 TRBD2 many TGTGCCAGCAGTGGACTAGCGGGAGTTGGGGAGCTGTTTTTT CASSGLAGVGELFF
16 TRBJ2-3 TRBV7-9 TRBD2 many TGTGCCAGCAGCCCCTGGACTAGCGGATACACAGATACGCAGTATTTT CASSPWTSGYTDTQYF
18 TRBJ2-6 TRBV7-2 TRBD1 few TGTGCCAGCAGCTTAGCGACAGGGGGCGGGTCTGGGGCCAACGTCCTGACTTTC CASSLATGGGSGANVLTF